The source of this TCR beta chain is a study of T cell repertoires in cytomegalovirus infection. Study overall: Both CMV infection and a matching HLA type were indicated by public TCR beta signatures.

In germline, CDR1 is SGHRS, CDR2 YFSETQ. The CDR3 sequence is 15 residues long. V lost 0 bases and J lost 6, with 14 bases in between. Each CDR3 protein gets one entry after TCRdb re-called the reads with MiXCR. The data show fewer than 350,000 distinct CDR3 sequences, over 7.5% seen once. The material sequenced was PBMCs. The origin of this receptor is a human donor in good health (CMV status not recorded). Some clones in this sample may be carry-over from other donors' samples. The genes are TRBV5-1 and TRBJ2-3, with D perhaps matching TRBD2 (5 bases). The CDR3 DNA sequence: TGCGCCAGCAGCTTGGGGTCGGGAAGGAAGGATACGCAGTATTTT. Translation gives CASSLGSGRKDTQYF.